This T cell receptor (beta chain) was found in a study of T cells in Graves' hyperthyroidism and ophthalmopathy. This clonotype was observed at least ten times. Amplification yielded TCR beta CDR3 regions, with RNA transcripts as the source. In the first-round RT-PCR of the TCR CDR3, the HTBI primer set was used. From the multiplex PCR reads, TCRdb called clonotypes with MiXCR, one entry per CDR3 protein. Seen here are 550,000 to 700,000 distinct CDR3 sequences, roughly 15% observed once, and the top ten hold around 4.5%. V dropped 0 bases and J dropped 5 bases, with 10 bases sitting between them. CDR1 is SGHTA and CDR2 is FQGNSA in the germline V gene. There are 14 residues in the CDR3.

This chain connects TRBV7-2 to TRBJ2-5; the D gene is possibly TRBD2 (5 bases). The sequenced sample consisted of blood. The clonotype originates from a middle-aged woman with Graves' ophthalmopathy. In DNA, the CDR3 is TGTGCCAGCAGCTTAGCGGGAGTAACGGAGACCCAGTACTTC. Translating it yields CASSLAGVTETQYF.